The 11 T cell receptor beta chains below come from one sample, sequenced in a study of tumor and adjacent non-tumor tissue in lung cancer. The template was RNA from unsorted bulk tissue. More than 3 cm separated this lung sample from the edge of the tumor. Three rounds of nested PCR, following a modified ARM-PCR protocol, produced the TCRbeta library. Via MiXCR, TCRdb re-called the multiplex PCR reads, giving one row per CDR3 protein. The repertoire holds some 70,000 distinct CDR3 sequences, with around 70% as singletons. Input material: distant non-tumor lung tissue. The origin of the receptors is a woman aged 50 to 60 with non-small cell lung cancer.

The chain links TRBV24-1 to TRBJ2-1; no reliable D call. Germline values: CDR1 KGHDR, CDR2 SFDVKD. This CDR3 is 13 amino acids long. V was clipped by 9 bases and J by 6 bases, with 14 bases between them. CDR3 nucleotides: TGTGCCACCGCCGTGACTCTCATCAATGAGCAGTTCTTC. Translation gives CATAVTLINEQFF.

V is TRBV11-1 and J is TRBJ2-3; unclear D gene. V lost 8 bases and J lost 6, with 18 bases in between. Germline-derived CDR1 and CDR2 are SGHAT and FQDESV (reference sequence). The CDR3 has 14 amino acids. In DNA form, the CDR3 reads TGTGCCAGCTGCATAGTTACATGGGCTGATACGCAGTATTTT. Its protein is CASCIVTWADTQYF.

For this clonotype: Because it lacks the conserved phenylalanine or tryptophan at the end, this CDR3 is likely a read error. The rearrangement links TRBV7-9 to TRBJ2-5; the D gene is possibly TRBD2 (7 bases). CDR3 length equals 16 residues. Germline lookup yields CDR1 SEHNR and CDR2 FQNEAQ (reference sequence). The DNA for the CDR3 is TGTGCCAGTAGCTTAGGGGGAGGGGGAAATAAAGAGACCCAGTACCTC. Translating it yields CASSLGGGGNKETQYL.

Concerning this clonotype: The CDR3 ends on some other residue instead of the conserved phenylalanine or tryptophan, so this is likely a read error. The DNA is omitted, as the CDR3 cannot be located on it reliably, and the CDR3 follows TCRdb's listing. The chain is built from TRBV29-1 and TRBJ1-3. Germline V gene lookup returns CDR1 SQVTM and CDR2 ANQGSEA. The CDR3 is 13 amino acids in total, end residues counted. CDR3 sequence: CRVWTDSGNTVYL.

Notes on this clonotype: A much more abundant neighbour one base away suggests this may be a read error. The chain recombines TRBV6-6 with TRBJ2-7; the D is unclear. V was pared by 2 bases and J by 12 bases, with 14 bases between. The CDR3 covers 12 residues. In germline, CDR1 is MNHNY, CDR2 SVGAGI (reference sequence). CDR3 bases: TGTGCCAGCAGTTACACAAGTGCCCCCTCGTACTTC. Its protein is CASSYTSAPSYF.

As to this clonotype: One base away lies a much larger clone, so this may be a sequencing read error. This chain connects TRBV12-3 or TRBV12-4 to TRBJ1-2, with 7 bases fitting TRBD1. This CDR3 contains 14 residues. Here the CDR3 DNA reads TGTGTCAGCAGTCCATCGGGACAGTCATATGGCTACACCTTC. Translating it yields CVSSPSGQSYGYTF.

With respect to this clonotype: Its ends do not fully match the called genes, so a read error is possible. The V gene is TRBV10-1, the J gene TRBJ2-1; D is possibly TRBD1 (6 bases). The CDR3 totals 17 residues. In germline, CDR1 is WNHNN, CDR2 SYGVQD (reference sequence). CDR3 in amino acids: CDSSQDSGFGGGYEQFF. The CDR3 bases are TGCGACAGCAGTCAGGACAGCGGCTTTGGCGGTGGCTATGAACAGTTCTTC.

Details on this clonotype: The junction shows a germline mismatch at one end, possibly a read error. The chain's CDR3 is CTSRSTGTPDNEQFF. Here the CDR3 DNA reads TGTACCAGCAGATCAACCGGGACGCCGGACAATGAGCAGTTCTTC. The J gene is TRBJ2-1, the V gene TRBV12-3 or TRBV12-4; D may correspond to TRBD1 or TRBD2 (5 bases each). The CDR3 runs 15 residues.

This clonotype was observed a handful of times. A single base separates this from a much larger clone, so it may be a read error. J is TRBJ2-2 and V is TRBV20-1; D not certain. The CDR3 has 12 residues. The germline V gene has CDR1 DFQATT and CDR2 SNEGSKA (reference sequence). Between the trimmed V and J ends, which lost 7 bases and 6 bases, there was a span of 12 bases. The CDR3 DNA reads TGCAGTGTTACCTACCTGGCCGGGGAGCTGTTTTTT. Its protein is CSVTYLAGELFF.

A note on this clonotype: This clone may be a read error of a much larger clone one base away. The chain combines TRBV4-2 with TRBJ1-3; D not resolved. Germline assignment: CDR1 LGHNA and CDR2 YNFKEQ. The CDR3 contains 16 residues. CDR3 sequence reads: CVSSQESLRSGNTIYF. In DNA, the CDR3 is TGTGTCAGCAGCCAAGAATCTCTGCGCTCTGGAAACACCATATATTTT.

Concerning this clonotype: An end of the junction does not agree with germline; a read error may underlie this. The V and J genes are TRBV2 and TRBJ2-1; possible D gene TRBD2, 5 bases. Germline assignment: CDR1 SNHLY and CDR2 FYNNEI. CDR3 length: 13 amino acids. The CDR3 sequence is CASSELANNEQFF. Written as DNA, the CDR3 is TGTGCCAGCAGTGAACTAGCTAACAATGAGCAGTTTTTC.